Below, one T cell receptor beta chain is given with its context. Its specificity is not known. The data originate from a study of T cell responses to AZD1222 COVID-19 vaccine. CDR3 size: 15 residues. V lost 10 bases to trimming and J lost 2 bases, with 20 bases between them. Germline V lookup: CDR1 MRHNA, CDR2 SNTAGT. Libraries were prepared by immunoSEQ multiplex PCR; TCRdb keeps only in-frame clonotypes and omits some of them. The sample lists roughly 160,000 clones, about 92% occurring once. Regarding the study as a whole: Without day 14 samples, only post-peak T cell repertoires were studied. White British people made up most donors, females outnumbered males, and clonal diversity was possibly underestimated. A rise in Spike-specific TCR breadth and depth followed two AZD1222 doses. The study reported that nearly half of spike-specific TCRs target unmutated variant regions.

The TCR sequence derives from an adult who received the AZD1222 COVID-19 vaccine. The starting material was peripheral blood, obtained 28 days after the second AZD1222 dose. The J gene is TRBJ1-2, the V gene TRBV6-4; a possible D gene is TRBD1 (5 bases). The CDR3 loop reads CATIPGGPPNYGYTF. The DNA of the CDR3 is TGTGCCACCATCCCCGGGGGACCCCCGAACTATGGCTACACCTTC.